The text below deals with one TCR beta chain. Its matching antigen is unknown. This CDR3 spans 17 amino acids. The V and J ends lost 4 bases and 0 bases respectively, with 16 bases between them. Germline CDR1 is SNHLY and CDR2 is FYNNEI. This specimen belongs to a study of T cells in Graves' hyperthyroidism and ophthalmopathy. Disease duration under 2 months; hyperthyroidism patients were aged 18 to 65. On the basis of clinical symptoms, serum thyroxine and TRAb, thyroid ultrasound and orbital computed tomography, diagnoses were made. Amplification yielded TCR beta CDR3 regions, with RNA transcripts as the source. Initially, a first-round RT-PCR of the TCR CDR3 employed the HTBI primer set. TCRdb redid the calling of the multiplex PCR reads with MiXCR, one entry per CDR3 protein. The sample gives some 740,000 distinct CDR3 sequences, about 15% of which show up once; roughly 10% is in the top ten. Whole-study findings and limits: Blood held most thyroid clonotypes expanded above 0.001 frequency.

This rearrangement joins TRBV2 to TRBJ1-3; D uncertain. This receptor was identified in a woman under 30 with Graves' hyperthyroidism. Sequenced material: blood. CDR3 DNA sequence: TGTGCCAGCAGTGTTGGGCAGATTGTTTACTCTGGAAACACCATATATTTT. Its translation: CASSVGQIVYSGNTIYF.